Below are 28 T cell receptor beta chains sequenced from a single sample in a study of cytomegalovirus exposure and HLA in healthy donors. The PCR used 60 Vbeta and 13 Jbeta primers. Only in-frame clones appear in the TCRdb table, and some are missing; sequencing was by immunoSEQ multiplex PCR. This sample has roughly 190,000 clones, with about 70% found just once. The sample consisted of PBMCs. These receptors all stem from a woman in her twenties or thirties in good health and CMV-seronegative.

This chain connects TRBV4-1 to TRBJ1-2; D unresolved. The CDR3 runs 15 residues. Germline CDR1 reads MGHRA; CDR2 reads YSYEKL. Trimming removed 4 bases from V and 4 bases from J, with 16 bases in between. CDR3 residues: CASSPGGGGTYGYTF. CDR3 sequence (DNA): TGCGCCAGCAGCCCCGGAGGCGGCGGCACCTATGGCTACACCTTC.

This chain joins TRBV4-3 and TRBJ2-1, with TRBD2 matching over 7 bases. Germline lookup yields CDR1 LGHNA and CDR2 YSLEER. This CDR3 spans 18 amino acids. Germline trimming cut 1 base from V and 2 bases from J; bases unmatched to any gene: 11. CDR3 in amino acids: CASSQGRGVAVPYNEQFF. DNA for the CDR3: TGCGCCAGCAGCCAAGGTCGGGGGGTTGCGGTCCCCTACAATGAGCAGTTCTTC.

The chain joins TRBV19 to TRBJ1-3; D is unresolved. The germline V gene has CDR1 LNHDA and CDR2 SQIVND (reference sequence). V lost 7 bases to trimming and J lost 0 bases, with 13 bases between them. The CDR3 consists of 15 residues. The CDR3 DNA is TGTGCCAGTAACCCCCGTGGCAGCTCTGGAAACACCATATATTTT. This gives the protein CASNPRGSSGNTIYF.

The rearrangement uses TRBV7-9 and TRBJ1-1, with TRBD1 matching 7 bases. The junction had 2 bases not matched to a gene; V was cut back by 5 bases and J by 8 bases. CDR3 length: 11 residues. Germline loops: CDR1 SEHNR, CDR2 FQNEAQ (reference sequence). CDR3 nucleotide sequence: TGTGCCAGCAGCATACAGGGGGAAGCTTTCTTT. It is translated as CASSIQGEAFF.

The CDR3, as DNA: TGTGCCAGCGTCGGGACAGGGGGTAGTAAGGCTTTCTTT. Residues: CASVGTGGSKAFF. The chain is built from TRBV2 and TRBJ1-1; TRBD1 matches at 11 bases. Germline V gene data show CDR1 as SNHLY and CDR2 as FYNNEI. The ends lost 8 bases at V and 11 bases at J; junction bases unmatched: 10. The CDR3 extends over 13 amino acids.

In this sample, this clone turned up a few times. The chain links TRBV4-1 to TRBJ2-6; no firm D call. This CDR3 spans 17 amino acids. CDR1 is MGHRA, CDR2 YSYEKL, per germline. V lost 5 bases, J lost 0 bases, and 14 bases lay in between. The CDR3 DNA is TGCGCCAGCAGCGGCGACGGGTTCCTCTCTGGGGCCAACGTCCTGACTTTC. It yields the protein CASSGDGFLSGANVLTF.

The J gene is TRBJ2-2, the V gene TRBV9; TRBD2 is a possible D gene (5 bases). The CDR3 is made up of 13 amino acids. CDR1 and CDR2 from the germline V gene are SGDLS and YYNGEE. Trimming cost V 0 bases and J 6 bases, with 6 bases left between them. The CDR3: CASSVVASGELFF. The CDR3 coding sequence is TGTGCCAGCAGCGTAGTAGCGTCCGGGGAGCTGTTTTTT.

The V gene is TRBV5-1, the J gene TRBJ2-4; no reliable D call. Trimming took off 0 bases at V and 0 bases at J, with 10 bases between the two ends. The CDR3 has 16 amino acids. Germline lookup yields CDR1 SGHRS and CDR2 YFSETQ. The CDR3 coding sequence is TGCGCCAGCAGCTTGGGAGAATACCTAGCCAAAAACATTCAGTACTTC. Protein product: CASSLGEYLAKNIQYF.

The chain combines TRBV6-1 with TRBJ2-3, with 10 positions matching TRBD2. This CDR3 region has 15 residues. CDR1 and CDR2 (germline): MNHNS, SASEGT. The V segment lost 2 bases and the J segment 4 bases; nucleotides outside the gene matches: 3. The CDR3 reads CASSEKAGGPDTQYF. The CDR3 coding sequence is TGTGCCAGCAGTGAAAAAGCGGGGGGGCCAGATACGCAGTATTTT.

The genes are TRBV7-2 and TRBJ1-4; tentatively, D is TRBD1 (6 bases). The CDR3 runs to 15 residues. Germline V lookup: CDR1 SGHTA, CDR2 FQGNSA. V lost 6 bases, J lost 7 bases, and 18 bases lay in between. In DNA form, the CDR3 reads TGTGCCAGCAGTCGACAGACAGGTTCGGGTGAAAAACTGTTTTTT. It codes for CASSRQTGSGEKLFF.

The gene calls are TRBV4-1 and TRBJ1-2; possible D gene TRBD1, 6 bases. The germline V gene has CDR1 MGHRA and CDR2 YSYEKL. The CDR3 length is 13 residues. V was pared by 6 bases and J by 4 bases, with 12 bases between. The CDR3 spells CASSYGTPYGYTF. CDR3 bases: TGCGCCAGCAGTTATGGGACACCCTATGGCTACACCTTC.

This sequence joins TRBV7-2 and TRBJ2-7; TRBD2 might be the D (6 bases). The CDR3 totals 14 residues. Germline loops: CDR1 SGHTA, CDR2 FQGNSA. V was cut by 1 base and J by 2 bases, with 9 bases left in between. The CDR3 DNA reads TGTGCCAGCAGCTTAGAGGGAGGAGCCTACGAGCAGTACTTC. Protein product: CASSLEGGAYEQYF.

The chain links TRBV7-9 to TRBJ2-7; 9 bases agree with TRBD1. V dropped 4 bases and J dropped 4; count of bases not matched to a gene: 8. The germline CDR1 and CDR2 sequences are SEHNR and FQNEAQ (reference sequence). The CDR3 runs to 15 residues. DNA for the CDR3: TGTGCCAGCAGCTGGGACAGGGTCTGGGATTACGAGCAGTACTTC. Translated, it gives CASSWDRVWDYEQYF.

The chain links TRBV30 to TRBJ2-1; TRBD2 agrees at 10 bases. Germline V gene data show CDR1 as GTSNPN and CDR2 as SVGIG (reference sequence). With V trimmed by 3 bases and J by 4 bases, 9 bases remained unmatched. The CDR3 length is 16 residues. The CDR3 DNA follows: TGTGCCTGGAGGGATCTAGCGGGAGCCCCTTACAATGAGCAGTTCTTC. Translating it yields CAWRDLAGAPYNEQFF.

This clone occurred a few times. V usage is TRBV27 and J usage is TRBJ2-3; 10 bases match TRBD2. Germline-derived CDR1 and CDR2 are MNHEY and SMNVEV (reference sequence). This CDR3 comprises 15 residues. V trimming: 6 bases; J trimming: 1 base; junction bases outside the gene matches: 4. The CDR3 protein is CASSFGLAGTDTQYF. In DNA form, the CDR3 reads TGTGCCAGCAGCTTCGGACTAGCGGGCACAGATACGCAGTATTTT.

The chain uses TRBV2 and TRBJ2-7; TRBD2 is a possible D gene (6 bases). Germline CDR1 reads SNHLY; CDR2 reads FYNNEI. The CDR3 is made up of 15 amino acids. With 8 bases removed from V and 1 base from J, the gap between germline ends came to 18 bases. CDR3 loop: CASLTRETGSYEQYF. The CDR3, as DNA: TGTGCCAGCCTTACCCGGGAGACCGGGTCCTACGAGCAGTACTTC.

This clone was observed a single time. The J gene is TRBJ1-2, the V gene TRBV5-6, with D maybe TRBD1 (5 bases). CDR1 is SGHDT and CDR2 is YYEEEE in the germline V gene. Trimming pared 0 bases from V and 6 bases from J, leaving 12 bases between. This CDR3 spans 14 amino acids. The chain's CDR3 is CASSLGGSGDGYTF. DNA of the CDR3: TGTGCCAGCAGCTTGGGGGGCAGTGGGGATGGCTACACCTTC. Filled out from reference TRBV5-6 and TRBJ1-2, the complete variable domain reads DAGVTQSPTHLIKTRGQQVTLRCSPKSGHDTVSWYQQALGQGPQFIFQYYEEEERQRGNFPDRFSGHQFPNYSSELNVNALLLGDSALYLCASSLGGSGDGYTFGSGTRLTVV.

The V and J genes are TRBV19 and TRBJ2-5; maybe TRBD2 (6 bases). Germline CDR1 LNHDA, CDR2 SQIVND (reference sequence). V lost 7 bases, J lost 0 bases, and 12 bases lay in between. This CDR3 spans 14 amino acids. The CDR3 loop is CASNRGLDQETQYF. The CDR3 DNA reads TGTGCCAGTAACCGGGGACTCGACCAAGAGACCCAGTACTTC.

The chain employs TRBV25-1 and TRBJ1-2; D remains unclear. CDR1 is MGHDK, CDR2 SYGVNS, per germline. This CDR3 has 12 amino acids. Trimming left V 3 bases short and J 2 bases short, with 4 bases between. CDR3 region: CASSDQNYGYTF. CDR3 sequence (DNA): TGTGCCAGCAGTGACCAGAACTATGGCTACACCTTC.

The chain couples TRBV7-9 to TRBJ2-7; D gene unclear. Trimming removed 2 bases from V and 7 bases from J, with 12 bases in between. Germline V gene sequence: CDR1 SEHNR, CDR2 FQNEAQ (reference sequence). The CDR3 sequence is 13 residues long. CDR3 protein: CASSLRTSGEQYF. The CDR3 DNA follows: TGTGCCAGCAGCTTAAGAACTTCCGGGGAGCAGTACTTC.

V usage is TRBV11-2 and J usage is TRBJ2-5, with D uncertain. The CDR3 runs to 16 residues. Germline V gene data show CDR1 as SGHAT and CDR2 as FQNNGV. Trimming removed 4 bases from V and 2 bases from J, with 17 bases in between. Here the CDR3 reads CASSSPIKRGQETQYF. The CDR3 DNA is TGTGCCAGCAGCTCCCCAATTAAGAGAGGTCAAGAGACCCAGTACTTC.

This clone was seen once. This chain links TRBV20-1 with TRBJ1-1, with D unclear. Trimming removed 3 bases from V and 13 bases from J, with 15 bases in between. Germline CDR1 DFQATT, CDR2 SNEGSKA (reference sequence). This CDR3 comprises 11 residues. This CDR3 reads CSARSAREGFF. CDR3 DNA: TGCAGTGCTAGGAGTGCAAGGGAGGGTTTCTTT.

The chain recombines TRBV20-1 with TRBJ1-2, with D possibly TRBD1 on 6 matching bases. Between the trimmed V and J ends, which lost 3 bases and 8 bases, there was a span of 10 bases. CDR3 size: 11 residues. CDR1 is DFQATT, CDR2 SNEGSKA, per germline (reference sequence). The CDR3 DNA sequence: TGCAGTGCTAGGGGGGCGTGGGGCTACACCTTC. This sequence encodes CSARGAWGYTF.

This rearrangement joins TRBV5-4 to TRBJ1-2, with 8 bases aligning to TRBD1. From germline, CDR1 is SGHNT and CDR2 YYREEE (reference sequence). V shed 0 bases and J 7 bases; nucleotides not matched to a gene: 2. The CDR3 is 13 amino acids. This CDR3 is CASSLGTGFGYTF. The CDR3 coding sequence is TGTGCCAGCAGCTTGGGGACAGGGTTTGGCTACACCTTC.

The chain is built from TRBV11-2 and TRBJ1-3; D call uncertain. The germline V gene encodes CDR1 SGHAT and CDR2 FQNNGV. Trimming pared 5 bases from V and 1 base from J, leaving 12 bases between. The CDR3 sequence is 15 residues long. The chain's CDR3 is CASSPSGGSGNTIYF. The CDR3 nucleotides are TGTGCCAGCAGCCCATCAGGAGGATCTGGAAACACCATATATTTT.

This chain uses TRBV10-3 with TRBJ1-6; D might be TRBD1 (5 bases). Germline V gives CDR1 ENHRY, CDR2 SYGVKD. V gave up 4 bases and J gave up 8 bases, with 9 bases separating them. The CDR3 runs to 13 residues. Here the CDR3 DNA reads TGTGCCATCAGTGTTGGAGGGGATTCACCCCTCCACTTT. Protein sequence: CAISVGGDSPLHF.

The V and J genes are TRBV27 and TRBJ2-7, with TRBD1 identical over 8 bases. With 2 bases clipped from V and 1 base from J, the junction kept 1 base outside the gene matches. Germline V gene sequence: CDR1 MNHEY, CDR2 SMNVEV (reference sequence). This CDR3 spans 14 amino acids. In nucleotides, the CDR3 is TGTGCCAGCAGTTTAGGGACAGGATCCTACGAGCAGTACTTC. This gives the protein CASSLGTGSYEQYF.

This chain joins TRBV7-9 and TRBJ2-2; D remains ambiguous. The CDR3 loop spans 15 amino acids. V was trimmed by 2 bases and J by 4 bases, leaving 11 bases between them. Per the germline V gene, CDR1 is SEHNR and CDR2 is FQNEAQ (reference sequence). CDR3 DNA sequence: TGTGCCAGCAGCTTATTGCGAGGTGGCACCGGGGAGCTGTTTTTT. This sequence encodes CASSLLRGGTGELFF.